These 22 T cell receptor beta chains originate from one sample sequenced in a study of T cells after posttransplantation cyclophosphamide. Treatment was busulfan-fludarabine conditioning, a marrow graft, and cyclophosphamide on days +3 and +4. Sequencing used immunoSEQ multiplex PCR; TCRdb keeps in-frame clones, though not all of them. The sample has about 7,800 clones, 70% to 90% seen once. The source was PBMCs, collected after allogeneic stem cell transplant with posttransplant cyclophosphamide. The receptors here all came from a female patient in her thirties or forties who received an allogeneic stem cell transplant from an unrelated donor, was CMV-positive, and had no GVHD. A share of the T cells may be of graft donor origin.

This chain uses TRBV19 with TRBJ1-1; 11 bases fit TRBD1. This CDR3 comprises 16 residues. In germline, CDR1 is LNHDA, CDR2 SQIVND (reference sequence). The junction had 10 bases not matched to a gene; V was cut back by 6 bases and J by 4 bases. CDR3 coding DNA: TGTGCCAGTAGGGGACAGGGGGTACCCAGGGGCACTGAAGCTTTCTTT. This gives the protein CASRGQGVPRGTEAFF.

The genes are TRBV4-2 and TRBJ1-6, with D perhaps TRBD1 (6 bases). There are 17 residues in the CDR3. The V end lost 4 bases, the J end lost 6 bases, and 19 bases lay between the germline ends. Germline CDR1 LGHNA, CDR2 YNFKEQ. The CDR3 here is CASSPERGGLINSPLHF. CDR3 nucleotide sequence: TGTGCCAGCAGCCCGGAGAGGGGGGGGCTTATTAATTCACCCCTCCACTTT.

The chain has TRBV5-6 and TRBJ1-6; 10 bases are shared with TRBD1. The ends lost 4 bases at V and 8 bases at J; junction bases unmatched: 6. The germline gives CDR1 SGHDT, CDR2 YYEEEE. The CDR3 contains 15 residues. CDR3 sequence reads: CASSKTGGEYSPLHF. CDR3 DNA: TGTGCCAGCAGCAAGACAGGGGGCGAATATTCACCCCTCCACTTT.

The chain uses TRBV5-5 and TRBJ2-7, with TRBD1 as a possible D gene (6 bases). From germline, CDR1 is SGHKS and CDR2 YYEKEE (reference sequence). Trimming pared 4 bases from V and 2 bases from J, leaving 13 bases between. The CDR3 is 14 residues long. CDR3 region: CASSQRGKPYEQYF. CDR3 coding DNA: TGTGCCAGCAGCCAGAGGGGGAAACCCTACGAGCAGTACTTC. Based on the CDR3 plus reference TRBV5-5 and TRBJ2-7, the full variable domain is DAGVTQSPTHLIKTRGQQVTLRCSPISGHKSVSWYQQVLGQGPQFIFQYYEKEERGRGNFPDRFSARQFPNYSSELNVNALLLGDSALYLCASSQRGKPYEQYFGPGTRLTVT.

The chain carries TRBV11-3 and TRBJ1-2, with D possibly being TRBD1 (6 bases). Trimming took off 0 bases at V and 0 bases at J, with 11 bases between the two ends. This CDR3 region has 16 residues. Germline V gene sequence: CDR1 SGHNT, CDR2 YENEEA. The CDR3 DNA is TGTGCCAGCAGCTTAGAAGGCAGGGGAGCTAACTATGGCTACACCTTC. Protein sequence: CASSLEGRGANYGYTF.

V usage is TRBV18 and J usage is TRBJ2-5; TRBD1 agrees at 11 bases. From germline, CDR1 is KGHSH and CDR2 LQKENI. The length of the CDR3 is 16 residues. V lost 4 bases, J lost 4 bases, and 8 bases stayed unmatched. The CDR3 DNA follows: TGTGCCAGCTCACAATCCCCCGGGACAGGGGGAGAGACCCAGTACTTC. Amino acids: CASSQSPGTGGETQYF.

The V call is TRBV6-5, the J call TRBJ2-7, with 8 bases fitting TRBD2. CDR1 MNHEY and CDR2 SVGAGI come from the germline V gene. CDR3 size: 14 residues. V gave up 3 bases and J gave up 7 bases; unmatched junction bases: 8. The CDR3 spells CASSYGRGAWEQYF. CDR3 in DNA: TGTGCCAGCAGTTATGGGCGGGGGGCTTGGGAGCAGTACTTC.

V gene TRBV15 combines with J gene TRBJ2-2; 7 bases line up with TRBD1. V shed 4 bases, J shed 2 bases, and the junction held 4 bases outside the gene matches. The CDR3 runs to 15 residues. CDR1 LNHNV and CDR2 YYDKDF come from the germline V gene (reference sequence). CDR3 bases: TGTGCCACCAGCAAAGACAGGGTTAACACCGGGGAGCTGTTTTTT. This sequence encodes CATSKDRVNTGELFF.

To note about this clone: The junction departs from germline at one end; a sequencing error may be responsible. The sample holds other DNA sequences that translate to the same CDR3. V usage is TRBV7-2 and J usage is TRBJ2-7, with TRBD2 matching 10 bases. The CDR3 sequence is 15 residues long. Per germline, CDR1 SGHTA and CDR2 FQGNSA. The CDR3 DNA follows: TGCGCCAGCAGCTTACTAGCGGGGAATAACTACGAGCAGTACTTC. It encodes CASSLLAGNNYEQYF.

The V call is TRBV4-2, the J call TRBJ2-5; TRBD1 is a possible D gene (5 bases). The germline V and J ends were trimmed by 1 base and 4 bases, with 13 bases remaining between them. CDR1 and CDR2 from the germline V gene are LGHNA and YNFKEQ. The CDR3 is 15 amino acids. The CDR3 sequence is CASSQGGQGGETQYF. CDR3 in DNA: TGTGCCAGCAGCCAAGGGGGTCAGGGCGGAGAGACCCAGTACTTC.

This chain connects TRBV7-8 to TRBJ1-1; 7 nucleotides line up with TRBD1. Germline V gene sequence: CDR1 SGHVS, CDR2 FQNEAQ. This CDR3 spans 13 amino acids. The V gene end was trimmed by 6 bases and the J gene end by 2 bases; junction bases not matched to a gene: 3. The CDR3 reads CASRGQPNTEAFF. CDR3 in DNA: TGTGCCAGCAGGGGACAGCCTAACACTGAAGCTTTCTTT.

The chain joins TRBV7-2 to TRBJ2-7; 8 bases are a match to TRBD1. V lost 5 bases and J lost 2; bases outside the gene matches: 8. CDR1 is SGHTA, CDR2 FQGNSA, per germline. The CDR3 loop spans 15 amino acids. In DNA, the CDR3 is TGTGCCAGCAGCCCCTCTGGACAGGGAGCCTACGAGCAGTACTTC. It is translated as CASSPSGQGAYEQYF.

V is TRBV20-1 and J is TRBJ2-1; no clear D gene. Germline assignment: CDR1 DFQATT and CDR2 SNEGSKA (reference sequence). The CDR3 has 11 amino acids. The V end was cut by 0 bases, the J end by 8 bases, with 5 bases between. In nucleotides, the CDR3 is TGCAGTGCTAGAGATCGCGATGAGCAGTTCTTC. Its protein product is CSARDRDEQFF.

This clone is a singleton in its sample. The J gene is TRBJ2-3, the V gene TRBV4-1; D not certain. This CDR3 has 13 amino acids. Trimming took off 4 bases at V and 2 bases at J, with 7 bases between the two ends. Germline loops: CDR1 MGHRA, CDR2 YSYEKL. CDR3 residues: CASSLQDTDTQYF. For the CDR3, the DNA is TGCGCCAGCAGCCTTCAGGACACAGATACGCAGTATTTT.

This clone was detected only a few times. V gene TRBV7-2 combines with J gene TRBJ2-5, with TRBD2 identical over 9 bases. Looked up from germline, CDR1 is SGHTA and CDR2 is FQGNSA. V gave up 1 base and J gave up 4 bases; unmatched junction bases: 7. The CDR3 totals 16 residues. CDR3 in amino acids: CASSLGDSGGIETQYF. The DNA for the CDR3 is TGTGCCAGCAGCTTAGGCGATAGCGGGGGAATAGAGACCCAGTACTTC.

The table lists this clone with a few counts. Here the CDR3 DNA reads TGTGCCATCAGTGAGTCGATCAGCGGGGACTACAATGAGCAGTTCTTC. Translating gives CAISESISGDYNEQFF. J is TRBJ2-1 and V is TRBV10-3, with TRBD2 matching over 7 bases. Germline V lookup: CDR1 ENHRY, CDR2 SYGVKD. The V gene end was trimmed by 0 bases and the J gene end by 3 bases; junction bases not matched to a gene: 5. The CDR3 contains 16 residues.

This sequence joins TRBV5-1 and TRBJ2-5; D uncertain. V lost 0 bases, J lost 3 bases, and 9 bases lay in between. The CDR3 is made up of 14 amino acids. The germline gives CDR1 SGHRS, CDR2 YFSETQ. The CDR3 DNA sequence: TGCGCCAGCAGCTTGGTGAGCGAGGAAGAGACCCAGTACTTC. Residues: CASSLVSEEETQYF.

The chain combines TRBV7-9 with TRBJ2-2; 8 positions agree with TRBD1. CDR3 length: 17 amino acids. CDR1 is SEHNR, CDR2 FQNEAQ, per germline (reference sequence). The trim removed 4 bases at V and 3 bases at J, leaving 10 bases unmatched. CDR3 residues: CASSSAGQGSDTGELFF. The CDR3 bases are TGTGCCAGCAGCTCAGCCGGACAGGGCTCTGACACCGGGGAGCTGTTTTTT.

CDR3 DNA: TGTGCCAGTAGTATCACAGCGGGGGTTTCTAATGAGCAGTTCTTC. Protein: CASSITAGVSNEQFF. The rearrangement joins TRBV19 to TRBJ2-1, with 8 bases aligning to TRBD2. Germline V lookup: CDR1 LNHDA, CDR2 SQIVND (reference sequence). V shed 3 bases and J 7 bases; nucleotides not matched to a gene: 8. The CDR3 consists of 15 residues.

J is TRBJ2-1 and V is TRBV15, with D maybe TRBD2 (6 bases). The CDR3 consists of 15 residues. The V gene's germline CDR1 is LNHNV and CDR2 YYDKDF (reference sequence). Trimming took off 1 base at V and 1 base at J, with 8 bases between the two ends. CDR3 region: CATSRAGTSYNEQFF. DNA of the CDR3: TGTGCCACCAGCAGAGCAGGGACTTCCTACAATGAGCAGTTCTTC.

The V and J genes are TRBV27 and TRBJ1-2; unclear D gene. Deletions cut 8 bases from V and 7 bases from J, with 11 bases between. Germline values: CDR1 MNHEY, CDR2 SMNVEV (reference sequence). The CDR3 loop spans 11 amino acids. The CDR3 DNA follows: TGTGCCAGCTACGCGGGGAGTGGCTACACCTTC. Translated: CASYAGSGYTF.

The chain joins TRBV7-9 to TRBJ1-4; D is ambiguous. CDR1 is SEHNR and CDR2 is FQNEAQ in the germline V gene (reference sequence). Trimming left V 8 bases short and J 7 bases short, with 17 bases between. The CDR3 consists of 14 residues. CDR3 loop: CASGSRGSGEKLFF. CDR3 nucleotide sequence: TGTGCCAGCGGAAGTCGGGGTTCTGGTGAAAAACTGTTTTTT.